This TCR beta chain was found in a study of blood T cell repertoires in COVID-19. Clones were sequenced by immunoSEQ multiplex PCR, and TCRdb holds only the in-frame ones, with some missing. The table has 95,000 to 150,000 clones, around 86% seen once. CDR1 is ENHRY and CDR2 is SYGVKD in the germline V gene. This CDR3 has 16 residues. Trimming shortened V by 0 bases and J by 4 bases, and 10 bases separated the two germline ends. The chain uses TRBV10-3 and TRBJ2-6, with a possible D match to TRBD2 (5 bases). The sequence was collected from a man aged 55-75 years with acute or convalescent COVID-19. The specimen sequenced was peripheral blood. CDR3 sequence: CAISESSGSGANVLTF. DNA for the CDR3: TGTGCCATCAGTGAGTCTTCGGGGTCCGGGGCCAACGTCCTGACTTTC.